The 27 T cell receptor beta chains given below trace back to one sample, sequenced in a study of cytomegalovirus exposure and HLA in healthy donors. Researchers ran the PCR with 60 Vbeta and 13 Jbeta primers. Assay used: immunoSEQ multiplex PCR; TCRdb lists only in-frame clones, some missing. In all, the sample yields about 160,000 clones. The sample comprised PBMCs. The source is an older woman in good health and CMV-seronegative.

The chain employs TRBV7-8 and TRBJ1-4, with TRBD1 matching over 8 bases. This CDR3 is 17 amino acids long. V shed 3 bases, J shed 8 bases, and the junction held 14 bases outside the gene matches. Per the germline V gene, CDR1 is SGHVS and CDR2 is FQNEAQ. CDR3 bases: TGTGCCAGCAGCTTCTCAGGGGGCTGGGATGCCTACGAAAAACTGTTTTTT. Translation: CASSFSGGWDAYEKLFF.

This sequence joins TRBV19 and TRBJ1-1, with D unclear. Germline V CDR1 and CDR2: LNHDA, SQIVND (reference sequence). V lost 6 bases and J 1 base, leaving 12 bases between the germline ends. The CDR3 runs 14 residues. The CDR3, as DNA: TGTGCCAGTAGAATGCCAGGCCAGAACACTGAAGCTTTCTTT. Protein product: CASRMPGQNTEAFF. Using reference TRBV19 and TRBJ1-1 for the parts outside the CDR3, the full variable domain is DGGITQSPKYLFRKEGQNVTLSCEQNLNHDAMYWYRQDPGQGLRLIYYSQIVNDFQKGDIAEGYSVSREKKESFPLTVTSAQKNPTAFYLCASRMPGQNTEAFFGQGTRLTVV.

V and J are TRBV6-1 and TRBJ2-5, with 8 bases aligning to TRBD1. Trimming removed 9 bases from V and 2 bases from J; junction bases left unmatched: 8. CDR1 is MNHNS, CDR2 SASEGT, per germline. The CDR3 runs 14 residues. The CDR3 coding sequence is TGTGCCAGTACCCCAGGGGGCATTCAAGAGACCCAGTACTTC. It yields the protein CASTPGGIQETQYF.

The rearrangement links TRBV2 to TRBJ2-7, with D perhaps TRBD1 (5 bases). The CDR3 loop spans 13 amino acids. Germline V gene data show CDR1 as SNHLY and CDR2 as FYNNEI. The ends were cut back, 4 bases at V and 2 bases at J, with 9 bases in the middle. The CDR3 nucleotides read TGTGCCAGCAGTGGCGACAGCCCCTACGAGCAGTACTTC. This codes for CASSGDSPYEQYF.

The V and J genes are TRBV5-6 and TRBJ1-3, with D hard to call. CDR1 SGHDT and CDR2 YYEEEE come from the germline V gene. The CDR3 length is 13 residues. Trimming cost V 3 bases and J 0 bases, with 4 bases left between them. CDR3 DNA: TGTGCCAGCAGCTCCCTCTCTGGAAACACCATATATTTT. This gives the protein CASSSLSGNTIYF. Full variable domain (rest looked up from reference TRBV5-6 and TRBJ1-3): DAGVTQSPTHLIKTRGQQVTLRCSPKSGHDTVSWYQQALGQGPQFIFQYYEEEERQRGNFPDRFSGHQFPNYSSELNVNALLLGDSALYLCASSSLSGNTIYFGEGSWLTVV.

The rearrangement joins TRBV4-2 to TRBJ2-3; 11 bases are a match to TRBD1. CDR1 and CDR2 from the germline V gene are LGHNA and YNFKEQ. There are 13 residues in the CDR3. V lost 4 bases and J lost 9; bases outside the gene matches: 3. CDR3 nucleotide sequence: TGTGCCAGCAGCCGCGGGACAGGGGGAACGCAGTATTTT. The encoded protein is CASSRGTGGTQYF.

The J gene is TRBJ2-5, the V gene TRBV5-1; D is possibly TRBD2 (7 bases). The CDR3 runs 16 residues. V dropped 1 base and J dropped 1 base, with 14 bases sitting between them. Germline CDR1 reads SGHRS; CDR2 reads YFSETQ. The CDR3 is CASSLWRGGSQETQYF. DNA of the CDR3: TGCGCCAGCAGCTTGTGGAGGGGGGGATCCCAAGAGACCCAGTACTTC.

This sequence joins TRBV11-3 and TRBJ2-1, with D perhaps matching TRBD2 (6 bases). This CDR3 region has 13 residues. V lost 4 bases, J lost 4 bases, and 8 bases lay in between. CDR1 SGHNT and CDR2 YENEEA come from the germline V gene. CDR3 in DNA: TGTGCCAGCAGCTCCCTAGCGTACAATGAGCAGTTCTTC. Translated: CASSSLAYNEQFF.

The chain is built from TRBV19 and TRBJ1-4, with D unresolved. Germline assignment: CDR1 LNHDA and CDR2 SQIVND (reference sequence). Trimming took off 3 bases at V and 3 bases at J, with 17 bases between the two ends. This CDR3 comprises 17 residues. CDR3 nucleotides: TGTGCCAGTAGTATTAGTGTGTATGAGGCTTCTAATGAAAAACTGTTTTTT. This gives the protein CASSISVYEASNEKLFF.

J is TRBJ2-1 and V is TRBV9; possibly TRBD2 for D (6 bases). Between the trimmed V and J ends, which lost 0 bases and 7 bases, there was a span of 20 bases. The CDR3 totals 17 residues. Germline lookup yields CDR1 SGDLS and CDR2 YYNGEE. The chain's CDR3 is CASSVAARTRRDNEQFF. The DNA for the CDR3 is TGTGCCAGCAGCGTAGCTGCGAGGACCCGGAGGGATAATGAGCAGTTCTTC. Complete variable domain (other parts from reference TRBV9 and TRBJ2-1): DSGVTQTPKHLITATGQRVTLRCSPRSGDLSVYWYQQSLDQGLQFLIQYYNGEERAKGNILERFSAQQFPDLHSELNLSSLELGDSALYFCASSVAARTRRDNEQFFGPGTRLTVL.

The chain combines TRBV19 with TRBJ1-5; D gene uncertain. The CDR3 length is 14 residues. CDR1 and CDR2 from the germline V gene are LNHDA and SQIVND (reference sequence). Trimming left V 6 bases short and J 6 bases short, with 15 bases between. The CDR3 loop reads CASSLPTMIQPQHF. For the CDR3, the DNA is TGTGCCAGTAGCCTTCCTACGATGATTCAGCCCCAGCATTTT.

V gene TRBV5-1 combines with J gene TRBJ2-5; perhaps TRBD1 as D (6 bases). The CDR3 has 15 residues. With 4 bases removed from V and 2 bases from J, the gap between germline ends came to 15 bases. Germline-derived CDR1 and CDR2 are SGHRS and YFSETQ. The CDR3: CASSNGQSDQETQYF. The DNA of the CDR3 is TGCGCCAGCAGCAATGGACAGAGCGATCAAGAGACCCAGTACTTC.

The CDR3 loop is CASSYSMGREAFF. Here the CDR3 DNA reads TGTGCCAGCAGTTACTCGATGGGCAGGGAAGCTTTCTTT. V and J are TRBV6-5 and TRBJ1-1; D ambiguous. Germline values: CDR1 MNHEY, CDR2 SVGAGI. The CDR3 spans 13 residues. Between the trimmed V and J ends, which lost 0 bases and 8 bases, there was a span of 10 bases.

The J gene is TRBJ1-1, the V gene TRBV2; TRBD1 aligns across 7 bases. This CDR3 region has 16 residues. Per the germline V gene, CDR1 is SNHLY and CDR2 is FYNNEI. Trimming at V came to 6 bases and at J to 5 bases, leaving 15 bases not matched to a gene. This chain's CDR3 is CASRAPRSQGRTEAFF. The DNA for the CDR3 is TGTGCCAGCAGGGCCCCTCGATCACAGGGGAGGACTGAAGCTTTCTTT.

This chain links TRBV11-2 with TRBJ2-7; 9 bases line up with TRBD2. The J segment lost 3 bases and the V segment lost 6 bases, leaving 15 bases of the junction unmatched. CDR1 and CDR2 (germline): SGHAT, FQNNGV. The CDR3 runs 17 residues. The DNA of the CDR3 is TGTGCCAGCAGACAGAACTTGTGGGCGGGGGGGAACTACGAGCAGTACTTC. It is translated as CASRQNLWAGGNYEQYF.

The genes are TRBV5-1 and TRBJ2-5, with 7 bases aligning to TRBD1. The trim removed 6 bases at V and 5 bases at J, leaving 7 bases unmatched. Germline-derived CDR1 and CDR2 are SGHRS and YFSETQ. This CDR3 is 13 amino acids long. Here the CDR3 DNA reads TGCGCCAGCACCTTACAGGGGTGGGAGACCCAGTACTTC. Amino acids: CASTLQGWETQYF. Combining the CDR3 with reference TRBV5-1 and TRBJ2-5 gives the whole variable domain KAGVTQTPRYLIKTRGQQVTLSCSPISGHRSVSWYQQTPGQGLQFLFEYFSETQRNKGNFPGRFSGRQFSNSRSEMNVSTLELGDSALYLCASTLQGWETQYFGPGTRLLVL.

The chain uses TRBV5-5 and TRBJ2-7, with D perhaps matching TRBD1 (6 bases). Trimming took 4 bases from V and 0 from J, leaving 14 bases between them. The germline V gene encodes CDR1 SGHKS and CDR2 YYEKEE (reference sequence). The CDR3 runs 15 residues. CDR3 region: CASSVTGRRSYEQYF. As DNA, the CDR3 is TGTGCCAGCAGCGTCACAGGGCGGCGCTCCTACGAGCAGTACTTC.

The chain uses TRBV6-4 and TRBJ2-1, with 13 bases lining up with TRBD2. Germline V gene sequence: CDR1 MRHNA, CDR2 SNTAGT. V was pared by 5 bases and J by 7 bases, with 17 bases of the junction left unmatched. The CDR3 is 19 amino acids. The CDR3 DNA reads as TGTGCCAGCAGTTCAAGAGGACTAGCGGGAGTTCTTGTCGCGAATGAGCAGTTCTTC. It translates to CASSSRGLAGVLVANEQFF.

The CDR3: CASGASGRSPYEQYF. The CDR3 bases are TGTGCTAGTGGGGCTAGCGGGAGATCTCCCTACGAGCAGTACTTC. The V gene is TRBV12-5, the J gene TRBJ2-7, with TRBD2 identical over 10 bases. V lost 6 bases and J lost 2; bases outside the gene matches: 7. This CDR3 region has 15 residues. Per the germline V gene, CDR1 is LGHNT and CDR2 is FRNRAP.

V and J are TRBV18 and TRBJ1-5; TRBD1 matches at 9 bases. CDR1 and CDR2 from the germline V gene are KGHSH and LQKENI. The CDR3 consists of 15 residues. The V and J ends lost 5 bases and 3 bases, in that order; junction bases with no gene match: 5. This CDR3 is CASSSGTGNNQPQHF. In DNA, the CDR3 is TGTGCCAGCTCATCCGGGACAGGGAACAATCAGCCCCAGCATTTT.

J is TRBJ1-2 and V is TRBV4-1; D ambiguous. Trimming removed 0 bases at V and 12 bases at J, with 11 bases between. Per the germline V gene, CDR1 is MGHRA and CDR2 is YSYEKL. The CDR3 has 12 amino acids. The CDR3: CASSQDLEGHTF. CDR3 DNA sequence: TGCGCCAGCAGCCAAGATCTGGAGGGCCACACCTTC.

The chain recombines TRBV2 with TRBJ2-7; TRBD1 aligns across 7 bases. The germline V gene encodes CDR1 SNHLY and CDR2 FYNNEI. The V and J ends lost 6 bases and 6 bases, in that order; junction bases with no gene match: 5. The CDR3 runs to 12 residues. This chain's CDR3 is CASREDRSEQYF. Written as DNA, the CDR3 is TGTGCCAGCAGGGAGGACAGGAGCGAGCAGTACTTC. Full variable domain (remainder filled in from reference TRBV2 and TRBJ2-7): EPEVTQTPSHQVTQMGQEVILRCVPISNHLYFYWYRQILGQKVEFLVSFYNNEISEKSEIFDDQFSVERPDGSNFTLKIRSTKLEDSAMYFCASREDRSEQYFGPGTRLTVT.

The chain couples TRBV2 to TRBJ1-5; TRBD1 might be the D (6 bases). This CDR3 comprises 14 residues. Per germline, CDR1 SNHLY and CDR2 FYNNEI. The V and J ends lost 11 bases and 4 bases respectively, with 18 bases between them. The CDR3 DNA reads TGTGCCCGGGGGGGGGCAGAAAGAAATCAGCCCCAGCATTTT. This gives the protein CARGGAERNQPQHF.

This chain connects TRBV27 to TRBJ1-5, with unresolved D. The CDR3 totals 15 residues. V was cut by 5 bases and J by 1 base, with 12 bases left in between. Germline CDR1 MNHEY, CDR2 SMNVEV (reference sequence). The CDR3: CASSPLPPSNQPQHF. As DNA, the CDR3 is TGTGCCAGCAGTCCCCTTCCTCCGAGCAATCAGCCCCAGCATTTT.

V gene TRBV7-2 combines with J gene TRBJ1-5; no clear D gene. This CDR3 has 13 amino acids. Trimming took 2 bases from V and 5 from J, leaving 7 bases between them. The germline V gene encodes CDR1 SGHTA and CDR2 FQGNSA. The CDR3 sequence is CASSLFVHQPQHF. In DNA, the CDR3 is TGTGCCAGCAGCTTATTCGTCCATCAGCCCCAGCATTTT.

The V and J genes are TRBV6-1 and TRBJ2-5; possibly TRBD2 for D (6 bases). The CDR3 totals 14 residues. Germline V CDR1 and CDR2: MNHNS, SASEGT. With 6 bases removed from V and 5 bases from J, the gap between germline ends came to 16 bases. The DNA for the CDR3 is TGTGCCAGCAGGCCGGGGGTAAGGGTGGAGACCCAGTACTTC. Protein product: CASRPGVRVETQYF.

The chain uses TRBV5-1 and TRBJ1-4; 7 nucleotides match TRBD1. Germline loops: CDR1 SGHRS, CDR2 YFSETQ. V lost 0 bases, J lost 5 bases, and 7 bases stayed unmatched. This CDR3 is built from 16 residues. CDR3 nucleotides: TGCGCCAGCAGCTTGGAGGGGGCACGGAGAAATGAAAAACTGTTTTTT. Protein product: CASSLEGARRNEKLFF.